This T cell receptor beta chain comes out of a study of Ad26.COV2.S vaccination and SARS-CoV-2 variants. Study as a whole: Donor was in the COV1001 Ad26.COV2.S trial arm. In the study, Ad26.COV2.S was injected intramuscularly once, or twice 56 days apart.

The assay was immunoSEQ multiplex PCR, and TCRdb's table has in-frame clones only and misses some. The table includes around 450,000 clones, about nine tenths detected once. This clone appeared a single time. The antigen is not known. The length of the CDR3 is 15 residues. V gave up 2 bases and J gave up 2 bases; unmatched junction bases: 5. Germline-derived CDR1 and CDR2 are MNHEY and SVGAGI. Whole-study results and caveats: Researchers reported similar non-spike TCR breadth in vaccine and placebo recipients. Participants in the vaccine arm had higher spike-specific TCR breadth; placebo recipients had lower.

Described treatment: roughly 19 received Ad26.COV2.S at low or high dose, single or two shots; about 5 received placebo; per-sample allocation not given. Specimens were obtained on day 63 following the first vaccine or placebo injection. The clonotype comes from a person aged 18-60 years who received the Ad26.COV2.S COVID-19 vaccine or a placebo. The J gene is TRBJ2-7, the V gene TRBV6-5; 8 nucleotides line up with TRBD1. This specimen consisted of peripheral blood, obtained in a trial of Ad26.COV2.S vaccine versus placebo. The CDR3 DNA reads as TGTGCCAGCAGTTACGCCCGGGACAGGACCTACGAGCAGTACTTC. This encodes CASSYARDRTYEQYF.